This is a list of T cell receptor beta chains from one sample in a study of T cells in Graves' hyperthyroidism and ophthalmopathy. MiXCR, applied by TCRdb to the multiplex PCR reads, yields one record per CDR3 protein. Counted here are about 400,000 distinct CDR3 sequences, around an eighth occurring once; the ten biggest clones make up 25% to 30%. Sequencing used blood. These TCRs come from a man between 50 and 59 years old with Graves' ophthalmopathy. Each CDR3 is given with its conserved first and last residue. Fields, in order: J gene, D gene, V gene, clone size, CDR3 protein, CDR3 DNA. A D gene is named only where the DNA matches it firmly. The size field is filled for only some rows; it gives once, few, many or a size class.

TRBJ2-1 - TRBV5-6 - CASSLGWAANNEQFF TGTGCCAGCAGCTTGGGTTGGGCGGCCAACAATGAGCAGTTCTTC
TRBJ1-4 TRBD1 TRBV6-1 many CASSEWTGHEKLFF TGTGCCAGCAGTGAATGGACAGGGCACGAAAAACTGTTTTTT
TRBJ1-5 TRBD1 TRBV30 many CAWSRGQANQPQHF TGTGCCTGGAGTCGGGGACAGGCCAATCAGCCCCAGCATTTT
TRBJ1-2 - TRBV30 many CAWSVNGYGYTF TGTGCCTGGAGTGTAAATGGTTACGGCTACACCTTC
TRBJ2-1 TRBD2 TRBV20-1 many CSAEPGLAGGSYNEQFF TGCAGTGCCGAACCGGGACTAGCGGGAGGGTCCTACAATGAGCAGTTCTTC
TRBJ2-4 - TRBV9 few CASSGSTGPENIQYF TGTGCCAGCAGCGGATCGACAGGCCCTGAAAACATTCAGTACTTC
TRBJ1-5 - TRBV7-9 few CASSGGVSNQPQHF TGTGCCAGCAGCGGTGGCGTTAGCAATCAGCCCCAGCATTTT
TRBJ2-1 - TRBV11-3 many CASSWGADNEQFF TGTGCCAGCAGCTGGGGGGCTGACAATGAGCAGTTCTTC
TRBJ2-2 - TRBV29-1 - CSVDTGTYNGELFF TGCAGCGTCGATACCGGGACGTACAACGGGGAGCTGTTTTTT
TRBJ1-2 TRBD1 TRBV6-2/TRBV6-3 - CASSFQQGKGTF TGTGCCAGCAGTTTCCAACAGGGGAAAGGCACCTTC
TRBJ2-7 TRBD1 TRBV27 many CASSLGGQAPLFYEQYF TGTGCCAGCAGTTTAGGGGGACAGGCCCCTCTGTTCTACGAGCAGTACTTC
TRBJ2-2 TRBD2 TRBV10-3 - CAISESGLAGNTGELFF TGTGCCATCAGTGAGTCCGGACTAGCGGGAAACACCGGGGAGCTGTTTTTT
TRBJ2-1 TRBD2 TRBV3-1 many CASSQTSGRGNEQFF TGTGCCAGCAGCCAGACTAGCGGGAGGGGCAATGAGCAGTTCTTC
TRBJ1-6 - TRBV10-1 few CASSEIMDSPLHF TGCGCCAGCAGTGAGATTATGGACTCACCCCTCCACTTT
TRBJ1-4 - TRBV4-1 - CASSQTQSGGKLFF TGCGCCAGCAGCCAAACTCAGAGCGGAGGAAAACTGTTTTTT
TRBJ2-3 TRBD2 TRBV3-1 few CASIGLAGGADTQYF TGTGCCAGCATTGGTTTAGCGGGAGGTGCAGATACGCAGTATTTT
TRBJ2-7 - TRBV12-3/TRBV12-4 many CASSLRTETYEQYF TGTGCCAGCAGTTTGAGGACAGAAACCTACGAGCAGTACTTC
TRBJ2-1 TRBD2 TRBV30 many CAWSTSGAYNEQFF TGTGCCTGGAGTACTAGCGGGGCCTACAATGAGCAGTTCTTC
TRBJ2-1 - TRBV11-2 many CASSAGPSKKGVHDEQFF TGTGCCAGCAGCGCCGGTCCTAGCAAGAAGGGGGTACACGATGAGCAGTTCTTC
TRBJ2-7 - TRBV29-1 - CSVELGTTYEQYF TGCAGCGTTGAATTAGGGACAACCTACGAGCAGTACTTC
TRBJ2-7 TRBD2 TRBV20-1 many CSAGGGGGGTISYEQYF TGCAGTGCGGGGGGGGGGGGAGGCGGAACGATCTCCTACGAGCAGTACTTC